This TCR beta chain was captured by sequencing in a study of blood T cell repertoires in COVID-19. Study information: Samples taken during acute and convalescent COVID-19 were collected in the United States, Italy and Spain.

Data came from immunoSEQ multiplex PCR; TCRdb stores just in-frame clones and leaves some out. The sample lists about 320,000 clones, 86% seen once, with 10% in the top ten. Participant ages covered roughly 18 to 89 years across 24 US areas. This clone was detected only once. CDR3 length: 16 amino acids. The V segment lost 4 bases and the J segment 4 bases; nucleotides outside the gene matches: 12. CDR1 and CDR2 from the germline V gene are WNHNN and SYGVQD (reference sequence). This clonotype was obtained from a woman between 18 and 29 years old who had recovered from COVID-19. The V and J genes are TRBV10-1 and TRBJ1-2, with TRBD1 identical over 7 bases. The material sequenced was PBMCs or T cells enriched from blood (not recorded which). The CDR3 DNA reads as TGCGCCAGCAGTGTAGTACAGGGGCCCACCGTCTATGGCTACACCTTC. Encoded protein: CASSVVQGPTVYGYTF.